The 32 T cell receptor beta chains presented below share a single source sample, sequenced in a study of T cells after yellow fever vaccination. Each CDR3 protein gets one entry after TCRdb re-called the 5' RACE reads with MiXCR. The table records 300,000 to 400,000 distinct CDR3 sequences, about 4% of them present only once. The sample was PBMCs, taken 5 days after the yellow fever booster vaccination. Receptor source: a man younger than 35 who received the YFV17D yellow fever vaccine.

This clonotype was observed at least ten times. This sequence joins TRBV10-3 and TRBJ2-3, with a tentative D call TRBD2 (5 bases). V dropped 7 bases and J dropped 0 bases, with 11 bases sitting between them. The germline CDR1 and CDR2 sequences are ENHRY and SYGVKD. The CDR3 spans 14 residues. In DNA form, the CDR3 reads TGTGCCATCACCAGCGGATCTAGCACAGATACGCAGTATTTT. Residues: CAITSGSSTDTQYF.

The sample holds many counts of this clonotype. The gene calls are TRBV4-1 and TRBJ2-2; TRBD2 aligns across 8 bases. With V trimmed by 0 bases and J by 0 bases, 3 bases remained unmatched. Germline CDR1 is MGHRA and CDR2 is YSYEKL. The CDR3 is 17 residues long. The CDR3 protein is CASSQDRGGPNTGELFF. CDR3 bases: TGCGCCAGCAGCCAAGATCGGGGGGGCCCGAACACCGGGGAGCTGTTTTTT.

This clonotype has a count of ten or more. The V call is TRBV7-9, the J call TRBJ1-6; D is ambiguous. This CDR3 contains 13 residues. Trimming removed 3 bases at V and 8 bases at J, with 8 bases between. From germline, CDR1 is SEHNR and CDR2 FQNEAQ (reference sequence). This CDR3 reads CASSFGGDSPLHF. In DNA form, the CDR3 reads TGTGCCAGCAGCTTCGGTGGCGATTCACCCCTCCACTTT.

Ten or more counts support this clonotype. This chain links TRBV11-2 with TRBJ2-1; no clear D. V was pared by 1 base and J by 0 bases, with 4 bases between. The V gene's germline CDR1 is SGHAT and CDR2 FQNNGV. CDR3 size: 14 residues. CDR3 region: CASSLVGSYNEQFF. The CDR3 DNA follows: TGTGCCAGCAGCTTAGTGGGCTCCTACAATGAGCAGTTCTTC.

The chain joins TRBV10-3 to TRBJ2-1; the D gene is possibly TRBD1 (6 bases). V was trimmed by 3 bases and J by 0 bases, leaving 15 bases between them. Germline loops: CDR1 ENHRY, CDR2 SYGVKD. CDR3 length: 17 amino acids. The CDR3 DNA is TGTGCCATCAGTGATTGGCAGGGGACGAGCTCCTACAATGAGCAGTTCTTC. Protein sequence: CAISDWQGTSSYNEQFF.

This clonotype came up many times. The CDR3 region has the DNA TGTGCCAGCAGTGAAGGGCGGCTAGCGGGGGCTTACGTC. Amino acids: CASSEGRLAGAYV. The V and J genes are TRBV2 and TRBJ2-7; 10 bases line up with TRBD2. The V and J ends lost 1 base and 13 bases, in that order; junction bases with no gene match: 7. The CDR3 has 13 residues. Per the germline V gene, CDR1 is SNHLY and CDR2 is FYNNEI.

This clonotype came up many times. The chain employs TRBV6-5 and TRBJ2-5; no reliable D call. The CDR3 extends over 12 amino acids. CDR1 and CDR2 from the germline V gene are MNHEY and SVGAGI. With 2 bases removed from V and 2 bases from J, the gap between germline ends came to 3 bases. CDR3 in amino acids: CASSYQQETQYF. As DNA, the CDR3 is TGTGCCAGCAGTTACCAGCAAGAGACCCAGTACTTC.

The chain links TRBV30 to TRBJ2-1, with D possibly TRBD2 on 5 matching bases. Germline V gene data show CDR1 as GTSNPN and CDR2 as SVGIG (reference sequence). The CDR3 sequence is 11 residues long. V was cut by 8 bases and J by 5 bases, with 10 bases left in between. This CDR3 is CARTLHNEQFF. The CDR3 DNA reads TGTGCCCGGACTCTCCACAATGAGCAGTTCTTC.

The rearrangement joins TRBV9 to TRBJ1-1; no definite D call. Germline values: CDR1 SGDLS, CDR2 YYNGEE. CDR3 length: 15 amino acids. The germline V and J ends were trimmed by 0 bases and 5 bases, with 14 bases remaining between them. The CDR3 nucleotides read TGTGCCAGCAGCGTAGCTACGTCGGGAACGACTGAAGCTTTCTTT. It yields the protein CASSVATSGTTEAFF.

Ten or more counts support this clonotype. The chain uses TRBV7-3 and TRBJ2-3; 8 positions agree with TRBD1. Per the germline V gene, CDR1 is SGHTA and CDR2 is FQGTGA. This CDR3 has 16 amino acids. V lost 3 bases and J lost 6; bases outside the gene matches: 11. The CDR3 is CASSFSGGRGVDTQYF. As DNA, the CDR3 is TGTGCCAGCAGCTTTTCAGGGGGCCGAGGCGTGGATACGCAGTATTTT.

V usage is TRBV7-6 and J usage is TRBJ2-7; the match to TRBD2 covers 7 bases. Germline lookup yields CDR1 SGHVS and CDR2 FNYEAQ. The CDR3 is 14 residues long. The trim removed 1 base at V and 6 bases at J, leaving 6 bases unmatched. Here the CDR3 DNA reads TGTGCCAGCAGCTTAGGCGGGGGAGACCTCGAGCAGTACTTC. This gives the protein CASSLGGGDLEQYF.

The chain has TRBV5-1 and TRBJ2-1; D is undetermined. There are 13 residues in the CDR3. The V gene lost 0 bases and the J gene lost 7 bases, with 8 bases spanning the gap. Germline V gene data show CDR1 as SGHRS and CDR2 as YFSETQ. CDR3 sequence reads: CASSLALGNEQFF. The CDR3 bases are TGCGCCAGCAGCTTGGCCTTAGGAAATGAGCAGTTCTTC.

This clonotype was detected many times. This chain connects TRBV6-9 to TRBJ1-5; D is unclear. This CDR3 region has 16 residues. Germline CDR1 reads MNHGY; CDR2 reads SVAAGI. The V gene lost 6 bases and the J gene lost 2 bases, with 17 bases spanning the gap. The CDR3 sequence is CASSPDGRQGNQPQHF. The CDR3 bases are TGTGCCAGCAGCCCCGACGGGAGGCAGGGCAATCAGCCCCAGCATTTT.

The rearrangement links TRBV27 to TRBJ1-2, with a tentative D call TRBD1 (6 bases). Germline CDR1 is MNHEY and CDR2 is SMNVEV (reference sequence). This CDR3 has 13 residues. V lost 7 bases to trimming and J lost 7 bases, with 16 bases between them. The CDR3 is CASMRSGDPGYTF. DNA for the CDR3: TGTGCCAGCATGCGGTCAGGGGATCCTGGCTACACCTTC.

The chain links TRBV5-1 to TRBJ1-5; 7 positions agree with TRBD1. The trim removed 5 bases at V and 3 bases at J, leaving 8 bases unmatched. Germline-derived CDR1 and CDR2 are SGHRS and YFSETQ. The CDR3 loop spans 15 amino acids. The CDR3 nucleotides read TGCGCCAGCAGTACAGGGGCCCCTGACAATCAGCCCCAGCATTTT. Translated, it gives CASSTGAPDNQPQHF.

This clonotype was detected only a few times. The V gene is TRBV20-1, the J gene TRBJ1-5; D remains unclear. CDR3 length: 14 residues. Trimming removed 6 bases at V and 0 bases at J, with 12 bases between. From germline, CDR1 is DFQATT and CDR2 SNEGSKA (reference sequence). CDR3 protein: CSALRRYSNQPQHF. The DNA of the CDR3 is TGCAGTGCCCTACGGCGCTATAGCAATCAGCCCCAGCATTTT.

V and J are TRBV6-1 and TRBJ1-2; D is unclear. V was trimmed by 3 bases and J by 5 bases, leaving 10 bases between them. Germline V gene lookup returns CDR1 MNHNS and CDR2 SASEGT. The CDR3 sequence is 13 residues long. CDR3 sequence (DNA): TGTGCCAGCAGTGAGAAGCCGTGGTATGGCTACACCTTC. Amino acid sequence: CASSEKPWYGYTF.

This clonotype occurred many times. J is TRBJ1-2 and V is TRBV4-1, with a tentative D call TRBD1 (6 bases). CDR1 MGHRA and CDR2 YSYEKL come from the germline V gene. V was cut by 6 bases and J by 5 bases, with 19 bases left in between. The CDR3 runs to 15 residues. CDR3 protein: CASSPRVGGGYGYTF. CDR3 nucleotide sequence: TGCGCCAGCAGTCCCAGGGTTGGGGGCGGATATGGCTACACCTTC.

The V and J genes are TRBV24-1 and TRBJ2-5, with D maybe TRBD1 (6 bases). The V and J ends lost 2 bases and 1 base respectively, with 16 bases between them. Looked up from germline, CDR1 is KGHDR and CDR2 is SFDVKD. CDR3 length equals 17 residues. The CDR3 nucleotides read TGTGCCACCAGTGATTGGGCTCAGACAGGTATCCAAGAGACCCAGTACTTC. Translating gives CATSDWAQTGIQETQYF.

This chain uses TRBV7-8 with TRBJ2-3; D unresolved. The CDR3 runs 14 residues. The V end was cut by 4 bases, the J end by 2 bases, with 10 bases between. Germline V gene lookup returns CDR1 SGHVS and CDR2 FQNEAQ. The CDR3 DNA is TGTGCCAGCAGCTCGACTCTTTTCACAGATACGCAGTATTTT. Translated, it gives CASSSTLFTDTQYF.

This clonotype was seen more than once but under ten times. The chain recombines TRBV7-8 with TRBJ1-3, with a tentative D call TRBD1 (5 bases). The CDR3 sequence is 17 residues long. Germline V CDR1 and CDR2: SGHVS, FQNEAQ. V was pared by 5 bases and J by 4 bases, with 21 bases between. The CDR3 nucleotides read TGTGCCAGCAGCGACGGGACCGCCAGGGTCTCGGGAAACACCATATATTTT. It specifies CASSDGTARVSGNTIYF. The full variable domain, with the rest looked up from reference TRBV7-8 and TRBJ1-3, is GAGVSQSPRYKVAKRGQDVALRCDPISGHVSLFWYQQALGQGPEFLTYFQNEAQLDKSGLPSDRFFAERPEGSVSTLKIQRTQQEDSAVYLCASSDGTARVSGNTIYFGEGSWLTVV.

This clonotype was seen many times. The genes are TRBV30 and TRBJ2-1; D is uncertain. Trimming left V 0 bases short and J 9 bases short, with 6 bases between. Germline lookup yields CDR1 GTSNPN and CDR2 SVGIG (reference sequence). CDR3 length equals 11 residues. The CDR3 nucleotides read TGTGCCTGGAGTGTTTCGGCTGAGCAGTTCTTC. Translation gives CAWSVSAEQFF.

The gene calls are TRBV5-5 and TRBJ1-1; no definite D call. The CDR3 covers 16 residues. The germline V gene encodes CDR1 SGHKS and CDR2 YYEKEE (reference sequence). Trimming shortened V by 2 bases and J by 0 bases, and 14 bases separated the two germline ends. In nucleotides, the CDR3 is TGTGCCAGCAGCTTTGGTTTCCTGAGCATGAACACTGAAGCTTTCTTT. Amino acid sequence: CASSFGFLSMNTEAFF.

In this sample, this clonotype turned up a few times. The chain couples TRBV5-1 to TRBJ1-3; a possible D gene is TRBD1 (6 bases). This CDR3 is built from 16 residues. The ends were cut back, 2 bases at V and 0 bases at J, with 12 bases in the middle. Germline V gene sequence: CDR1 SGHRS, CDR2 YFSETQ. In DNA form, the CDR3 reads TGCGCCAGCAGCTTCGTAGGACAGTACTCTGGAAACACCATATATTTT. It translates to CASSFVGQYSGNTIYF.

In its sample, this clonotype was seen many times. The chain recombines TRBV4-3 with TRBJ2-3, with D perhaps being TRBD1 or TRBD2 (5 bases each). This CDR3 spans 16 amino acids. Between the trimmed V and J ends, which lost 4 bases and 1 base, there was a span of 15 bases. The germline V gene encodes CDR1 LGHNA and CDR2 YSLEER. The CDR3 coding sequence is TGCGCCAGCAGCCGCCTGGTTGGGGGACGCACAGATACGCAGTATTTT. Its protein product is CASSRLVGGRTDTQYF.

There are many counts of this clonotype. The genes are TRBV28 and TRBJ1-5; D ambiguous. V was cut by 1 base and J by 6 bases, with 4 bases left in between. The CDR3 consists of 12 residues. Germline-derived CDR1 and CDR2 are MDHEN and SYDVKM. The CDR3 spells CASSLYRQPQHF. DNA for the CDR3: TGTGCCAGCAGTTTATACCGTCAGCCCCAGCATTTT.

The table lists this clonotype with many counts. The rearrangement joins TRBV20-1 to TRBJ1-2; D not certain. The CDR3 has 13 amino acids. CDR1 and CDR2 (germline): DFQATT, SNEGSKA (reference sequence). Trimming cost V 6 bases and J 8 bases, with 19 bases left between them. The CDR3 loop is CSASSRESSGYTF. CDR3 nucleotide sequence: TGCAGTGCATCCTCCCGGGAATCCTCCGGCTACACCTTC.

The CDR3 nucleotides read TGCGCCAGCAGCCAAGACGGAATAGCGTCCACAGATACGCAGTATTTT. Encoded protein: CASSQDGIASTDTQYF. J is TRBJ2-3 and V is TRBV4-1; D may be TRBD2 (5 bases). This CDR3 has 16 amino acids. Per germline, CDR1 MGHRA and CDR2 YSYEKL. Trimming left V 0 bases short and J 2 bases short, with 12 bases between.

The chain recombines TRBV18 with TRBJ2-2, with D possibly TRBD2 on 5 matching bases. The CDR3 extends over 15 amino acids. Germline V gives CDR1 KGHSH, CDR2 LQKENI. The ends were cut back, 3 bases at V and 3 bases at J, with 11 bases in the middle. CDR3 nucleotides: TGTGCCAGCTCACCCCAGCGGACCCACACCGGGGAGCTGTTTTTT. This gives the protein CASSPQRTHTGELFF.

At least ten counts were recorded for this clonotype. The chain has TRBV6-5 and TRBJ2-1; no firm D call. The CDR3 is made up of 15 amino acids. Germline CDR1 and CDR2: MNHEY and SVGAGI. Trimming took off 10 bases at V and 0 bases at J, with 16 bases between the two ends. CDR3 sequence: CATKYDPSSYNEQFF. The CDR3 bases are TGTGCCACCAAATACGACCCGAGCTCCTACAATGAGCAGTTCTTC.

This clonotype showed up just a few times. The V call is TRBV5-1, the J call TRBJ2-3, with D uncertain. Trimming removed 0 bases from V and 6 bases from J, with 8 bases in between. Germline values: CDR1 SGHRS, CDR2 YFSETQ. The CDR3 is made up of 13 amino acids. CDR3 nucleotide sequence: TGCGCCAGCAGCTTGGACCCGGCCGATACGCAGTATTTT. This codes for CASSLDPADTQYF.

This clonotype was counted at least ten times. This chain uses TRBV20-1 with TRBJ1-1; 11 bases are shared with TRBD1. The CDR3 spans 14 residues. V trimming: 3 bases; J trimming: 3 bases; junction bases outside the gene matches: 3. Germline V gene data show CDR1 as DFQATT and CDR2 as SNEGSKA (reference sequence). CDR3 loop: CSARGTGGDTEAFF. In nucleotides, the CDR3 is TGCAGTGCTAGGGGGACAGGGGGGGACACTGAAGCTTTCTTT.